A selection of T cell receptor beta chains follows, all from one sample in a study of blood T cell repertoires in COVID-19. Profiling relied on immunoSEQ multiplex PCR, and the TCRdb table lists in-frame clones only, not all of them. Altogether about 180,000 clones are present, approximately 85% being singletons, with the ten largest covering roughly 9.8%. The sequencing input was peripheral blood. These receptors came from a human donor with active or convalescent COVID-19. The donor label of this sample is uncertain. Each CDR3 is given with its conserved first and last residue. The order of the fields is CDR3 length, clone size, D gene, J gene, V gene, CDR3 DNA, CDR3 protein. D genes are given only for firm matches. Clone size is not always given. Where it is, it says once, few, many or a class for expanded clones.

>18|-|TRBD2|TRBJ2-7|TRBV6-2/TRBV6-3
TGTGCCAGCAGTTACTCTCGGCTAGCGGGGGGCGGATCCTACGAGCAGTACTTC
CASSYSRLAGGGSYEQYF
>14|-|TRBD2|TRBJ2-7|TRBV2
TGTGCCACCGGTAGCGGGCCACCCTCCTACGAGCAGTACTTC
CATGSGPPSYEQYF
>18|-|TRBD1|TRBJ2-1|TRBV28
TGTGCCAGTCGACCGGGACAGGGACCACTTAGCTCCTACAATGAGCAGTTCTTC
CASRPGQGPLSSYNEQFF
>14|-|-|TRBJ1-1|TRBV30
TGTGCCTGGAGTCCCAACCTTGGGGCCACTGAAGCTTTCTTT
CAWSPNLGATEAFF
>14|-|-|TRBJ2-7|TRBV27
TGTGCCAGCAGCACCGACAGACGGGCCTACGAGCAGTACTTC
CASSTDRRAYEQYF
>15|-|TRBD2|TRBJ2-1|TRBV27
TGTGCCAGCAGTTGGCAGCGGGGGGGGCGGGATGAGCAGTTCTTC
CASSWQRGGRDEQFF
>13|-|-|TRBJ2-7|TRBV14
-
CASSQVASGSKYF
>17|-|TRBD2|TRBJ2-3|TRBV19
TGTGCCAGTAGTACACGGCGGCTAGCGGGCAGCACAGATACGCAGTATTTT
CASSTRRLAGSTDTQYF
>15|-|TRBD2|TRBJ2-5|TRBV7-3
TGTGCCAGCTCCGGGCTGGGCGGGGGGCGAGAGACCCAGTACTTC
CASSGLGGGRETQYF
>14|few|TRBD2|TRBJ2-7|TRBV2
TGTGCCAGCAGTGGGACTAGCGGGATGGGAGAGCAGTACTTC
CASSGTSGMGEQYF
>15|-|TRBD2|TRBJ2-7|TRBV18
TGTGCCAGCTCACTAGCCGGGACTAGCGACTACGAGCAGTACTTC
CASSLAGTSDYEQYF
>15|-|-|TRBJ1-5|TRBV5-6
TGTGCCAGCAGCATGGGACTGAAAAGGAATCAGCCCCAGCATTTT
CASSMGLKRNQPQHF
>21|-|TRBD1|TRBJ1-2|TRBV30
TGTGCCTGGATCACAAAACGACAGGGGGGGAACCACCAGCGCCTTAACTATGGCTACACCTTC
CAWITKRQGGNHQRLNYGYTF
>15|-|TRBD2|TRBJ2-3|TRBV10-3
TGTGCCATCAGTGAAGGCGGGGGGCGCACAGATACGCAGTATTTT
CAISEGGGRTDTQYF
>10|-|-|TRBJ2-1|TRBV5-8
TGTGCCAGCAGCTTCGGTGAGCAGTTCTTC
CASSFGEQFF
>16|once|-|TRBJ1-3|TRBV4-3
TGCGCCAGCAGCCAAGTGGGCTCAAACTCTGGAAACACCATATATTTT
CASSQVGSNSGNTIYF
>17|-|-|TRBJ2-2|TRBV12-5
TGTGCTAGTGGTTCGCCGTTGCAGGGGCGATACACCGGGGAGCTGTTTTTT
CASGSPLQGRYTGELFF
>15|-|TRBD1|TRBJ1-5|TRBV9
TGTGCCAGCAGCCCAGAACAGGGGTTAAATCAGCCCCAGCATTTT
CASSPEQGLNQPQHF
>15|-|-|TRBJ1-3|TRBV7-6
TGTGCCAGCAGCGTACAGGAATTGCCTGGAAACACCATATATTTT
CASSVQELPGNTIYF
>14|-|-|TRBJ2-7|TRBV9
TGTGCCAGCAGCACACGGACTAACGTCTACGAGCAGTACTTC
CASSTRTNVYEQYF
>14|once|-|TRBJ2-5|TRBV24-1
TGTGCCACCAGTGAGCAGGGTTTAGAGGAGACCCAGTACTTC
CATSEQGLEETQYF
>18|once|TRBD1|TRBJ1-6|TRBV27
TGTGCCAGCAGTTTCTCAGGAAACAGGGGGGATTATAATTCACCCCTCCACTTT
CASSFSGNRGDYNSPLHF
>13|-|TRBD1|TRBJ1-2|TRBV5-1
TGCGCCAGCAGCCGGACAGGGTTAGGGGGCTACACCTTC
CASSRTGLGGYTF
>15|-|TRBD2|TRBJ2-3|TRBV7-3
TGTGCCAGCAGTTCGGGGGGGCGAGTGACAGATACGCAGTATTTT
CASSSGGRVTDTQYF
>19|-|TRBD2|TRBJ2-1|TRBV7-3
TGTGCCAGCAGCTCCCATGGACTAGCGGGGTTTAGCTCCTACAATGAGCAGTTCTTC
CASSSHGLAGFSSYNEQFF
>15|-|TRBD2|TRBJ2-3|TRBV6-5
TGTGCCAGCAGACCTAGCGGGGGGGCCAAAGATACGCAGTATTTT
CASRPSGGAKDTQYF
>15|-|-|TRBJ2-5|TRBV6-5
TGTGCCAGCAGTCCCCTAGCTGGAGGCCAAGAGACCCAGTACTTC
CASSPLAGGQETQYF
>14|-|-|TRBJ2-3|TRBV5-1
TGCGCCAGCAGCCCCCAGGTTCTTGGAGATACGCAGTATTTT
CASSPQVLGDTQYF
>13|few|TRBD2|TRBJ2-2|TRBV11-3
TGTGCCAGCGTGGGACTAGTCACCGGGGAGCTGTTTTTT
CASVGLVTGELFF
>15|-|-|TRBJ2-3|TRBV18
TGTGCCAGCTCAACATTAGAAGCGGTTGAAGATACGCAGTATTTT
CASSTLEAVEDTQYF
>13|-|TRBD1|TRBJ2-5|TRBV11-3
TGTGCCAGCAGCCCAGACAGGGAAGAGACCCAGTACTTC
CASSPDREETQYF
>13|-|-|TRBJ2-6|TRBV5-4
TGTGCCAGCAGCACCAAGACAGAATTTGTCCTGACTTTC
CASSTKTEFVLTF
>19|-|-|TRBJ2-3|TRBV4-1
TGCGCCAGCAGCCAAGATACTGGCGGGGCCCGATTAACGACAGATACGCAGTATTTT
CASSQDTGGARLTTDTQYF
>15|-|TRBD2|TRBJ2-2|TRBV27
TGTGCCAGCAGGCTACTAGCGAGGGGAACCGGGGAGCTGTTTTTT
CASRLLARGTGELFF
>18|-|-|TRBJ2-3|TRBV21-1
TGTGCCAACCTGCCCCCCCTACTAGCCCCAATATGCACAGATACGCAGTATTTT
CANLPPLLAPICTDTQYF
>13|few|-|TRBJ2-7|TRBV6-6
TGTGCCAGCAGTTCCAGAGGTTCCTACGAGCAGTACTTC
CASSSRGSYEQYF
>13|-|TRBD2|TRBJ2-1|TRBV7-9
TGTGCCAGCAGCTTACGGCGGGAGAATGAGCAGTTCTTC
CASSLRRENEQFF
>13|-|-|TRBJ2-5|TRBV30
TGTGCCTACTACCCCGCGGCCGGCCAGACCCAGTACTTC
CAYYPAAGQTQYF
>15|-|TRBD1|TRBJ2-5|TRBV5-1
TGCGCCAGCAGCGACGACAGGGGGCGTAGAGAGACCCAGTACTTC
CASSDDRGRRETQYF
>11|-|TRBD2|TRBJ2-7|TRBV11-3
TGTGCCAGCAGCTCCCGGGACTACCAGGTCTTC
CASSSRDYQVF
>16|-|TRBD2|TRBJ2-7|TRBV5-1
TGCGCCAGCAGCTTGCGTAGCGGGAGGGGATCCTACGAGCAGTACTTC
CASSLRSGRGSYEQYF
>13|few|-|TRBJ2-2|TRBV15
TGTGCCACCAGCAGAGACGGGGCCGGGGAGCTGTTTTTT
CATSRDGAGELFF
>12|-|-|TRBJ1-6|TRBV28
TGTGCCAGCAGTTTCTCCAATTCACCCCTCCACTTT
CASSFSNSPLHF
>14|-|-|TRBJ2-3|TRBV2
TGTGCCAGCAGTGTGCGCTTAAGCACAGATACGCAGTATTTT
CASSVRLSTDTQYF
>17|-|-|TRBJ2-1|TRBV5-1
TGCGCCAGCAGCGTCGAAACAGGGAGAAGGTCCAACAATGAGCAGTTCTTC
CASSVETGRRSNNEQFF
>14|-|TRBD2|TRBJ2-7|TRBV7-9
TGTGCCAGCAGATTAGCGGGGGCCCCCGGCGAGCAGTACTTC
CASRLAGAPGEQYF
>16|-|TRBD2|TRBJ2-5|TRBV18
TGTGCCAGCTCACCACGACTAGCGGGGGCCCAAGAGACCCAGTACTTC
CASSPRLAGAQETQYF
>16|-|-|TRBJ2-3|TRBV11-2
TGTGCCAGCAGCTTAGATAGGCAGGGGCGCACAGATACGCAGTATTTT
CASSLDRQGRTDTQYF
>16|-|-|TRBJ2-3|TRBV13
TGTGCCAGCAGCTCCCCCCAGCAGGGTAGCACAGATACGCAGTATTTT
CASSSPQQGSTDTQYF
>14|-|TRBD1|TRBJ1-6|TRBV19
TGTGCCAGTAGTATAGGACAGGGACATTCACCCCTCCACTTT
CASSIGQGHSPLHF
>19|-|-|TRBJ2-1|TRBV5-1
TGCGCCAGCAGCTTCATCGGGGGGCGAGGAGTAAAACAAGCCAATGAGCAGTTCTTC
CASSFIGGRGVKQANEQFF
>15|-|TRBD2|TRBJ2-1|TRBV7-2
TGTGCCAGCAGCTTCCGCGGGGGGGCCGGGAGTGAGCAGTTCTTC
CASSFRGGAGSEQFF